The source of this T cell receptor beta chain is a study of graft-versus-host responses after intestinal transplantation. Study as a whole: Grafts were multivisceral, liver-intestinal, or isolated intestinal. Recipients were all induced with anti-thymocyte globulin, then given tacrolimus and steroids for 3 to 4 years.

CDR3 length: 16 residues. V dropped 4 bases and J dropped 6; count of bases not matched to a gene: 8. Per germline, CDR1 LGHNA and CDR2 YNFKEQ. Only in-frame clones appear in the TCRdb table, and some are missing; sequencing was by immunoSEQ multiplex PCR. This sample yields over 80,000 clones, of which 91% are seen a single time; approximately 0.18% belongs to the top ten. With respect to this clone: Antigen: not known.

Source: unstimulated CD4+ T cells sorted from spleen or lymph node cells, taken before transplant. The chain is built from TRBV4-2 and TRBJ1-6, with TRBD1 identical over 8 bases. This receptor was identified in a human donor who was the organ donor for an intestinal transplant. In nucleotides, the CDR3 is TGTGCCAGCAGCCGTTATAACACAGGGGGTAATTCACCCCTCCACTTT. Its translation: CASSRYNTGGNSPLHF.